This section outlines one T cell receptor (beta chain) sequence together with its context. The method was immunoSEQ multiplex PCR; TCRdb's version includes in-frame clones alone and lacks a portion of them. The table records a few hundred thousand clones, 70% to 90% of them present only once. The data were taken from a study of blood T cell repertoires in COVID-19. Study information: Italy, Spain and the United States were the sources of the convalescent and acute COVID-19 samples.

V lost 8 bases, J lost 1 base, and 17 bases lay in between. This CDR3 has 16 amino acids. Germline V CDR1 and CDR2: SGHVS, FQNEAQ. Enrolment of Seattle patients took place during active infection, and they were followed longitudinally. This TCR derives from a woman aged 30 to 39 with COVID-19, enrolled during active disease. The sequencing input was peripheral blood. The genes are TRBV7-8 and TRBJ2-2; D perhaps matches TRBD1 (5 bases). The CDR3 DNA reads TGTGCCAGCCTAATCGCTCCAGGGCGGAACACCGGGGAGCTGTTTTTT. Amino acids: CASLIAPGRNTGELFF.